The rows below give T cell receptor beta chains drawn from one sample of a study of patients and donors after allogeneic stem cell transplantation. TCRdb reprocessed the RT-PCR reads via MiXCR and lists one record per CDR3 protein. This sample carries 150,000 or so distinct CDR3 sequences, 24% of them seen once, and the ten largest clones take roughly 27%. The material sequenced was blood, either unsorted or a sorted T cell fraction (not recorded which). The receptors come from a human donor who was either an allogeneic HSCT recipient or a stem cell or donor lymphocyte infusion donor (not recorded which). It is not recorded whose cells these are; they may come from a transplant donor. CDR3s include the opening cysteine and the closing phenylalanine or tryptophan. D genes are given only for firm matches. Part of the rows lack a size; the others show once, few, many or a class for expanded clones.

>.|TRBV27|TRBJ1-2|TRBD1
CASSFGTGGKDGYTF
TGTGCCAGCAGTTTCGGTACAGGGGGCAAGGATGGCTACACCTTC
>.|TRBV11-2|TRBJ1-2|.
CASSPGGGAPYGYTF
TGTGCCAGCAGCCCCGGTGGGGGGGCCCCCTATGGCTACACCTTC
>.|TRBV4-2|TRBJ1-5|TRBD1
CASSHTGERNQPQHF
TGTGCCAGCAGCCATACAGGGGAGAGAAATCAGCCCCAGCATTTT
>.|TRBV7-7|TRBJ2-2|.
CASSLSSGRAGRSGELFF
TGTGCTAGCAGCTTATCTTCTGGGCGGGCGGGACGATCCGGGGAGCTGTTTTTT
>few|TRBV12-3/TRBV12-4|TRBJ1-6|TRBD1
CASTDREESYNSPLHF
TGTGCCAGCACGGACAGGGAGGAATCCTATAATTCACCCCTCCACTTT
>few|TRBV27|TRBJ1-1|.
CASSPNGPEDTEAFF
TGTGCCAGCAGTCCAAATGGCCCCGAGGACACTGAAGCTTTCTTT
>few|TRBV7-9|TRBJ2-1|.
CASSPFGGHEQFF
TGTGCCAGCAGCCCTTTTGGGGGCCATGAGCAGTTCTTC
>few|TRBV12-3/TRBV12-4|TRBJ2-5|.
CASSFTTQETQYF
TGTGCCAGCAGTTTTACCACCCAGGAGACCCAGTACTTC
>few|TRBV6-5|TRBJ1-6|TRBD1
CASGTGGGNSPLHF
TGTGCCAGCGGAACAGGGGGCGGGAATTCACCCCTCCACTTT
>few|TRBV12-3/TRBV12-4|TRBJ2-1|.
CASSPTRVGEQFF
TGTGCCAGCAGCCCCACTCGAGTGGGTGAGCAGTTCTTC
>few|TRBV20-1|TRBJ2-3|TRBD2
CSARDSGSVTDTQYF
TGCAGTGCTAGAGACAGCGGGAGCGTCACAGATACGCAGTATTTT
>.|TRBV5-1|TRBJ2-3|.
CASIGDVQDTDTQYF
TGCGCCAGCATAGGGGATGTCCAGGACACAGATACGCAGTATTTT
>.|TRBV29-1|TRBJ2-7|.
CSVEGQGYEQYF
TGCAGCGTTGAAGGTCAGGGTTACGAGCAGTACTTC
>few|TRBV25-1|TRBJ1-6|.
CASSEYGGQRGDNSPLHF
TGTGCCAGCAGTGAATATGGGGGGCAGAGAGGAGATAATTCACCCCTCCACTTT
>few|TRBV5-1|TRBJ2-3|.
CASSLVGTGTDTQYF
TGCGCCAGCAGCTTGGTAGGTACAGGCACAGATACGCAGTATTTT
>.|TRBV12-3/TRBV12-4|TRBJ2-7|TRBD2
CASSLNLAGRGAQYF
TGTGCCAGCAGTTTAAATCTAGCGGGACGCGGCGCGCAGTACTTC
>few|TRBV20-1|TRBJ1-1|.
CSARVGGEPNTEAFF
TGCAGTGCTAGAGTTGGAGGGGAACCGAACACTGAAGCTTTCTTT
>.|TRBV3-1|TRBJ2-6|.
CASSHLRVSHFSGANVLTF
TGTGCCAGCAGCCATCTCCGGGTTTCGCACTTCTCTGGGGCCAACGTCCTGACTTTC
>few|TRBV7-7|TRBJ1-1|.
CASSLTSNTEAFF
TGTGCCAGCAGCTTGACCTCGAACACTGAAGCTTTCTTT
>.|TRBV20-1|TRBJ1-1|TRBD1
CSADRGITEAFF
TGCAGCGCGGACAGGGGGATCACTGAAGCTTTCTTT
>.|TRBV29-1|TRBJ1-2|TRBD1
CSVAGTGVQYGYTF
TGCAGCGTCGCCGGGACAGGGGTACAGTATGGCTACACCTTC
>.|TRBV30|TRBJ2-7|.
CAWSGDYEQYF
TGTGCCTGGAGTGGCGACTACGAGCAGTACTTC
>.|TRBV7-9|TRBJ2-3|.
CASSYDASSTDTQYF
TGTGCCAGCAGCTATGACGCCTCAAGCACAGATACGCAGTATTTT
>.|TRBV7-9|TRBJ2-7|.
CASSLALDSYEQYF
TGTGCCAGCAGCTTAGCTTTAGACTCCTACGAGCAGTACTTC
>many|TRBV12-3/TRBV12-4|TRBJ1-2|TRBD1
CASSLGMGQGASNYGYTF
TGTGCCAGCAGTTTAGGAATGGGACAGGGGGCCTCTAACTATGGCTACACCTTC
>.|TRBV5-1|TRBJ2-7|.
CASSLLHEQYF
TGCGCCAGCAGCTTGTTGCACGAGCAGTACTTC
>.|TRBV20-1|TRBJ1-2|TRBD1
CSAILRDRKSYGYTF
TGCAGTGCAATACTCCGGGACAGAAAATCCTATGGCTACACCTTC
>few|TRBV5-1|TRBJ2-3|.
CASSAATSTDTQYF
TGCGCCAGCAGCGCCGCCACAAGCACAGATACGCAGTATTTT
>few|TRBV7-8|TRBJ2-3|.
CASSPPGGWGRSDTQYF
TGTGCCAGCAGCCCACCAGGGGGATGGGGGAGGTCAGATACGCAGTATTTT
>few|TRBV4-3|TRBJ2-7|.
CASSQGTLYEQYF
TGCGCCAGCAGCCAAGGTACTCTCTACGAGCAGTACTTC